One sample yielded the 20 T cell receptor beta chains listed below, sequenced in a study of blood T cell repertoires in COVID-19. The data were produced by immunoSEQ multiplex PCR, yet TCRdb's version contains in-frame clones alone and is incomplete. The table includes some 180,000 clones, approximately 84% detected once. Sequencing used peripheral blood. The receptor source for this set is a woman aged 80 or older with COVID-19, enrolled during active disease.

V and J are TRBV10-3 and TRBJ2-4; the match to TRBD1 covers 7 bases. The CDR3 is 13 amino acids. J was trimmed by 7 bases and V by 5 bases; bases with no gene match: 5. Germline-derived CDR1 and CDR2 are ENHRY and SYGVKD. This CDR3 is CAISRQGSNIQYF. The CDR3 region has the DNA TGTGCCATCAGTCGACAGGGTTCGAACATTCAGTACTTC.

The chain joins TRBV18 to TRBJ2-1; D is unclear. The germline V and J ends were trimmed by 6 bases and 2 bases, with 17 bases remaining between them. The CDR3 contains 16 residues. Per the germline V gene, CDR1 is KGHSH and CDR2 is LQKENI. Written as DNA, the CDR3 is TGTGCCAGCTCCCCCGTGCGCTTACTTACCTACAATGAGCAGTTCTTC. Its protein product is CASSPVRLLTYNEQFF.

V and J are TRBV5-1 and TRBJ1-2; D unresolved. The V and J ends lost 4 bases and 7 bases respectively, with 14 bases between them. The CDR3 runs 13 residues. The V gene's germline CDR1 is SGHRS and CDR2 YFSETQ. The CDR3 is CASSPDGRVGYTF. Written as DNA, the CDR3 is TGCGCCAGCAGCCCCGACGGGCGGGTTGGCTACACCTTC.

This clone was observed a few times. The chain joins TRBV5-1 to TRBJ1-1, with 9 bases that match TRBD1. The CDR3 is 15 amino acids. V dropped 0 bases and J dropped 6; count of bases not matched to a gene: 6. Germline CDR1 is SGHRS and CDR2 is YFSETQ. The DNA for the CDR3 is TGCGCCAGCAGCTTGGCCCTGACAGGGGGACCTGAAGCTTTCTTT. Protein: CASSLALTGGPEAFF.

The chain carries TRBV6-2 or TRBV6-3 and TRBJ2-6; 9 nucleotides align to TRBD2. CDR3 length: 18 residues. Germline-derived CDR1 and CDR2 are MNHEY and SVGEGT. Trimming took 2 bases from V and 1 from J; bases not matched to a gene: 6. CDR3 sequence (DNA): TGTGCCAGCAGTTACCCCCGCGGGGGGGGGTCTGGGGCCAACGTCCTGACTTTC. As protein: CASSYPRGGGSGANVLTF.

This clone was recorded a few times. The CDR3 protein is CATRPLGTGIYEQYF. The CDR3, as DNA: TGTGCCACCAGGCCCCTAGGGACAGGGATCTACGAGCAGTACTTC. The chain recombines TRBV24-1 with TRBJ2-7; TRBD1 matches at 9 bases. J was trimmed by 3 bases and V by 7 bases; bases with no gene match: 9. The CDR3 totals 15 residues. Looked up from germline, CDR1 is KGHDR and CDR2 is SFDVKD.

The chain links TRBV7-9 to TRBJ2-5, with TRBD2 matching 12 bases. The V gene end was trimmed by 5 bases and the J gene end by 1 base; junction bases not matched to a gene: 5. Per germline, CDR1 SEHNR and CDR2 FQNEAQ (reference sequence). This CDR3 contains 16 residues. CDR3 sequence reads: CASSRLTSGSQETQYF. CDR3 nucleotide sequence: TGTGCCAGCAGCCGGCTGACTAGCGGGAGCCAAGAGACCCAGTACTTC.

The chain employs TRBV10-3 and TRBJ1-2; D perhaps matches TRBD1 (5 bases). This CDR3 region has 12 residues. Germline V lookup: CDR1 ENHRY, CDR2 SYGVKD. V dropped 2 bases and J dropped 9 bases, with 10 bases sitting between them. CDR3 nucleotides: TGTGCCATCAGTGAGGGGGCAGGGAGCTACACCTTC. Protein product: CAISEGAGSYTF.

DNA for the CDR3: TGTGCTAGTGGTTTGAGTGCGAACGGAAACACCATATATTTT. Encoded protein: CASGLSANGNTIYF. The rearrangement joins TRBV12-5 to TRBJ1-3; D not resolved. Trimming cost V 2 bases and J 4 bases, with 9 bases left between them. This CDR3 contains 14 residues. The germline gives CDR1 LGHNT, CDR2 FRNRAP.

This clone was recorded only once. The chain carries TRBV30 and TRBJ2-2; no clear D. CDR1 GTSNPN and CDR2 SVGIG come from the germline V gene (reference sequence). The V end lost 0 bases, the J end lost 2 bases, and 16 bases lay between the germline ends. CDR3 size: 17 residues. The CDR3 spells CAWSVDPISSNTGELFF. CDR3 in DNA: TGTGCCTGGAGTGTAGATCCTATTAGTTCTAACACCGGGGAGCTGTTTTTT.

CDR3 nucleotides: TGCAGCGTTGAAGATAGGGGGAGCTCCTACAATGAGCAGTTCTTC. This encodes CSVEDRGSSYNEQFF. The chain employs TRBV29-1 and TRBJ2-1, with D possibly TRBD1 on 6 matching bases. Trimming pared 0 bases from V and 0 bases from J, leaving 9 bases between. Germline CDR1 reads SQVTM; CDR2 reads ANQGSEA. The CDR3 covers 15 residues.

CDR3 in DNA: TGTGCCAGCTCACCTGGGACAGCCATGGGGGAGCAGTACTTC. It yields the protein CASSPGTAMGEQYF. This chain uses TRBV18 with TRBJ2-7; TRBD1 matches at 7 bases. Germline CDR1 and CDR2: KGHSH and LQKENI. The V segment lost 3 bases and the J segment 7 bases; nucleotides outside the gene matches: 9. This CDR3 region has 14 residues.

CDR3 coding DNA: TGTGCCTGGAGTCCGGGACAGGGGAGATCACCCCTCCACTTT. This gives the protein CAWSPGQGRSPLHF. This chain links TRBV30 with TRBJ1-6, with 10 bases aligning to TRBD1. The J segment lost 10 bases and the V segment lost 2 bases, leaving 5 bases of the junction unmatched. CDR3 size: 14 residues. Per germline, CDR1 GTSNPN and CDR2 SVGIG (reference sequence).

V gene TRBV27 combines with J gene TRBJ2-1, with D possibly matching TRBD2 (6 bases). This CDR3 has 15 residues. V was pared by 1 base and J by 7 bases, with 14 bases between. Germline CDR1 is MNHEY and CDR2 is SMNVEV (reference sequence). The CDR3 nucleotides are TGTGCCAGCAGTTTATACGCCGGGAGTGTGAATGAGCAGTTCTTC. Translation: CASSLYAGSVNEQFF.

This clone was observed once. CDR3 nucleotide sequence: TGTGCCAGCAGCCCTTTAGACGGGACAGATCCGACTGAAGCTTTCTTT. Translated, it gives CASSPLDGTDPTEAFF. The V and J genes are TRBV4-2 and TRBJ1-1, with 7 bases identical to TRBD1. This CDR3 comprises 16 residues. The V gene's germline CDR1 is LGHNA and CDR2 YNFKEQ. V lost 4 bases and J lost 5; bases outside the gene matches: 13.

This clone was counted only a few times. This sequence joins TRBV18 and TRBJ2-5; the D gene is possibly TRBD1 (5 bases). V was cut by 2 bases and J by 5 bases, with 12 bases left in between. This CDR3 region has 14 residues. Germline CDR1 KGHSH, CDR2 LQKENI. The CDR3 protein is CASSPVAGRETQYF. As DNA, the CDR3 is TGTGCCAGCTCACCAGTGGCAGGGCGGGAGACCCAGTACTTC.

This clone appeared once. CDR3 sequence: CASSMGRGSPLHF. The CDR3 nucleotides read TGTGCCAGTAGTATGGGAAGGGGATCACCCCTCCACTTT. This chain connects TRBV19 to TRBJ1-6, with D perhaps TRBD1 (5 bases). The CDR3 runs 13 residues. Germline-derived CDR1 and CDR2 are LNHDA and SQIVND (reference sequence). The V end was cut by 3 bases, the J end by 10 bases, with 10 bases between.

This clone was seen once. The V gene is TRBV27, the J gene TRBJ1-5; D is unclear. V shed 7 bases and J shed 8 bases, with 15 bases lying between them. From germline, CDR1 is MNHEY and CDR2 SMNVEV (reference sequence). The CDR3 is made up of 13 amino acids. CDR3 residues: CASTPWEWEPQHF. The CDR3 region has the DNA TGTGCCAGCACCCCTTGGGAGTGGGAGCCCCAGCATTTT.

V gene TRBV24-1 combines with J gene TRBJ2-3; 10 nucleotides agree with TRBD2. V shed 4 bases and J 6 bases; nucleotides not matched to a gene: 6. This CDR3 comprises 15 residues. The germline CDR1 and CDR2 sequences are KGHDR and SFDVKD. In DNA, the CDR3 is TGTGCCACCAGTGAAAGCGGGAGGGCCGTGGATACGCAGTATTTT. It is translated as CATSESGRAVDTQYF.

The chain recombines TRBV9 with TRBJ2-5; 7 bases are shared with TRBD2. This CDR3 has 15 amino acids. J was trimmed by 1 base and V by 4 bases; bases with no gene match: 7. The V gene's germline CDR1 is SGDLS and CDR2 YYNGEE. CDR3 DNA sequence: TGTGCCAGCAGCCCCCGGCTAGCGGTCCAAGAGACCCAGTACTTC. This codes for CASSPRLAVQETQYF.